Presented here are 15 T cell receptor beta chains from one specimen sequenced in a study of identical twins. TCRdb called the 5' RACE reads again in MiXCR, with one record for every CDR3 protein. The top ten hold less than 4% of the sample, which has about 250,000 distinct CDR3 sequences, approximately 8.3% seen once. The sample was also reused in another study, on yellow fever vaccine responses in identical twins.

Sample: CD8+ T cells sorted from blood. The receptors were gathered from a woman between 18 and 29 years old in good health.

This clonotype has ten or more counts. The chain couples TRBV4-3 to TRBJ2-1; D is perhaps TRBD2 (5 bases). The V end was cut by 0 bases, the J end by 9 bases, with 15 bases between. The CDR3 totals 15 residues. From germline, CDR1 is LGHNA and CDR2 YSLEER. The CDR3 DNA reads as TGCGCCAGCAGCCAAGATCGGTTCCGGGCGGGTGAGCAGTTCTTC. Translating gives CASSQDRFRAGEQFF.

As for this clonotype: The junction departs from germline at one end; a sequencing error may be responsible. The chain combines TRBV2 with TRBJ2-5, with 7 bases matching TRBD1. The V gene's germline CDR1 is SNHLY and CDR2 FYNNEI. The CDR3 covers 11 residues. CDR3 amino acids: CASSAGWTGDF. The CDR3 DNA reads as TGTGCCAGCAGTGCAGGATGGACAGGAGACTTC.

This clonotype was seen ten or more times. The genes are TRBV29-1 and TRBJ2-7; TRBD1 is a possible D gene (5 bases). CDR3 length: 11 residues. V was cut by 3 bases and J by 4 bases, with 7 bases left in between. Germline values: CDR1 SQVTM, CDR2 ANQGSEA. CDR3 sequence: CSVDQGYEQYF. CDR3 sequence (DNA): TGCAGCGTTGACCAGGGTTACGAGCAGTACTTC.

In DNA, the CDR3 is TGTGCCAGCAGTATACAGGGGAGCTACGAGCAGTACTTC. It codes for CASSIQGSYEQYF. The chain uses TRBV27 and TRBJ2-7; 7 bases align to TRBD1. CDR3 length: 13 residues. V lost 5 bases and J lost 3; bases outside the gene matches: 4. Germline V CDR1 and CDR2: MNHEY, SMNVEV (reference sequence).

This clonotype is labeled as medium-sized. The CDR3 DNA reads as TGTGCCACCGATACCAACGGTCGGCAGGGGGCACGGGAGACCCAGTACTTC. It specifies CATDTNGRQGARETQYF. The rearrangement links TRBV6-1 to TRBJ2-5; 8 positions agree with TRBD1. The V segment lost 10 bases and the J segment 5 bases; nucleotides outside the gene matches: 21. The CDR3 runs to 17 residues. Looked up from germline, CDR1 is MNHNS and CDR2 is SASEGT.

As for this clonotype: One end of the junction does not line up with germline, which may come from a read error. The CDR3 DNA reads TGTGCCAGCAGTTTATTGAGCGGGGTCTACTACGAGCTGTACTTC. Protein product: CASSLLSGVYYELYF. The V call is TRBV28, the J call TRBJ2-7; 7 nucleotides match TRBD2. CDR1 and CDR2 (germline): MDHEN, SYDVKM. The CDR3 spans 15 residues.

The V and J genes are TRBV7-9 and TRBJ2-5; D is unclear. V was shortened by 4 bases and J by 5 bases, with 8 bases between the two germline ends. Germline CDR1 and CDR2: SEHNR and FQNEAQ (reference sequence). The CDR3 sequence is 12 residues long. CDR3 DNA sequence: TGTGCCAGCAGCTCAGTCCGGGAGACCCAGTACTTC. Its protein is CASSSVRETQYF.

This clonotype appeared many times. V gene TRBV29-1 combines with J gene TRBJ2-7; TRBD2 matches at 7 bases. This CDR3 is 14 amino acids long. Germline CDR1 and CDR2: SQVTM and ANQGSEA. With 3 bases clipped from V and 1 base from J, the junction kept 6 bases outside the gene matches. The CDR3 DNA reads TGCAGCGTTGAGATGGGGCGGGAGTCCTACGAGCAGTACTTC. As protein: CSVEMGRESYEQYF.

There are a few counts of this clonotype. This chain links TRBV29-1 with TRBJ2-5, with D perhaps TRBD2 (6 bases). The CDR3 runs to 15 residues. CDR1 SQVTM and CDR2 ANQGSEA come from the germline V gene. Trimming cost V 7 bases and J 5 bases, with 23 bases left between them. CDR3 sequence reads: CSARPAGFAGETQYF. CDR3 in DNA: TGCAGCGCCCGCCCCGCGGGGTTTGCTGGGGAGACCCAGTACTTC.

V gene TRBV5-1 combines with J gene TRBJ2-7; 13 bases match TRBD2. Germline trimming cut 4 bases from V and 0 bases from J; bases unmatched to any gene: 7. The CDR3 consists of 17 residues. Germline CDR1 and CDR2: SGHRS and YFSETQ. The CDR3 sequence is CASSPPGTSGTSYEQYF. CDR3 nucleotides: TGCGCCAGCAGCCCGCCGGGGACTAGCGGGACCTCCTACGAGCAGTACTTC.

This clonotype has only a few counts. The chain is built from TRBV11-2 and TRBJ2-5, with D possibly TRBD1 on 6 matching bases. The germline V gene encodes CDR1 SGHAT and CDR2 FQNNGV. The CDR3 loop spans 14 amino acids. Trimming removed 5 bases at V and 6 bases at J, with 16 bases between. CDR3 in amino acids: CASSDQGMRKTQYF. The DNA for the CDR3 is TGTGCCAGCAGCGACCAGGGGATGAGAAAGACCCAGTACTTC.

In this sample, this clonotype turned up many times. This rearrangement joins TRBV4-2 to TRBJ2-2; no clear D. The V gene lost 0 bases and the J gene lost 3 bases, with 11 bases spanning the gap. The CDR3 consists of 16 residues. Germline V lookup: CDR1 LGHNA, CDR2 YNFKEQ. The CDR3 protein is CASSQDLRKDTGELFF. The CDR3, as DNA: TGTGCCAGCAGCCAAGATTTGAGGAAAGACACCGGGGAGCTGTTTTTT.

The chain links TRBV7-9 to TRBJ2-5; 8 bases map to TRBD2. The CDR3 is 14 residues long. Looked up from germline, CDR1 is SEHNR and CDR2 is FQNEAQ (reference sequence). J gave up 4 bases and V 7 bases, and 8 bases lay outside the gene matches. CDR3 sequence reads: CASNGGVVVETQYF. In DNA form, the CDR3 reads TGTGCCAGCAACGGGGGGGTCGTGGTAGAGACCCAGTACTTC.

This clonotype was seen many times. J is TRBJ2-3 and V is TRBV5-6; D is ambiguous. The CDR3 consists of 13 residues. Deletions cut 3 bases from V and 6 bases from J, with 11 bases between. Germline V gene data show CDR1 as SGHDT and CDR2 as YYEEEE. For the CDR3, the DNA is TGTGCCAGCAGCTCAAGATCGTGGGATACGCAGTATTTT. It yields the protein CASSSRSWDTQYF.

V and J are TRBV4-3 and TRBJ2-7, with D perhaps matching TRBD1 (5 bases). With 0 bases removed from V and 6 bases from J, the gap between germline ends came to 9 bases. Per the germline V gene, CDR1 is LGHNA and CDR2 is YSLEER. This CDR3 is built from 13 residues. CDR3 nucleotide sequence: TGCGCCAGCAGCCAAGATCAGGGTGCCGAGCAGTACTTC. As protein: CASSQDQGAEQYF.